Each of the 21 T cell receptor beta chains below was sequenced from the same sample in a study of cytomegalovirus exposure and HLA in healthy donors. It was with 60 Vbeta and 13 Jbeta primers that the PCR ran. Clones were sequenced by immunoSEQ multiplex PCR, and TCRdb holds only the in-frame ones, with some missing. This sample carries tens of thousands of clones, around 75% of them seen once, and the ten largest clones take around 7.6%. Sequences were obtained from PBMCs. These TCRs come from a man aged 60-69 years in good health and CMV-seropositive.

The genes are TRBV7-6 and TRBJ2-1, with 13 bases lining up with TRBD2. V trimming: 4 bases; J trimming: 9 bases; junction bases outside the gene matches: 9. Germline CDR1 and CDR2: SGHVS and FNYEAQ. CDR3 length equals 16 residues. CDR3 coding DNA: TGTGCCAGCAGCTCTGGACTAGCGGGAGCCGCCTCTGAGCAGTTCTTC. Residues: CASSSGLAGAASEQFF.

The rearrangement joins TRBV6-5 to TRBJ1-1; D gene uncertain. V was cut by 2 bases and J by 1 base, with 5 bases left in between. The CDR3 is 13 amino acids. Germline CDR1 reads MNHEY; CDR2 reads SVGAGI. The CDR3: CASSYGGNTEAFF. CDR3 nucleotides: TGTGCCAGCAGTTACGGAGGGAACACTGAAGCTTTCTTT.

The V gene is TRBV6-1, the J gene TRBJ2-7; D is unclear. V lost 4 bases and J lost 3, with 7 bases in between. CDR1 and CDR2 (germline): MNHNS, SASEGT. This CDR3 has 12 residues. The CDR3 DNA is TGTGCCAGCAGTGTTTACAGCTACGAGCAGTACTTC. Amino acids: CASSVYSYEQYF.

By sample fraction, this clone is medium-sized. The chain couples TRBV5-5 to TRBJ2-1, with 7 bases lining up with TRBD1. The germline CDR1 and CDR2 sequences are SGHKS and YYEKEE (reference sequence). The CDR3 is 15 residues long. J gave up 5 bases and V 5 bases, and 10 bases lay outside the gene matches. CDR3 coding DNA: TGTGCCAGCAGACCCTTAGGGGGCGAGAACAATGAGCAGTTCTTC. This gives the protein CASRPLGGENNEQFF.

The chain joins TRBV6-5 to TRBJ2-7; the D is unclear. There are 12 residues in the CDR3. V was pared by 6 bases and J by 0 bases, with 6 bases between. Germline V CDR1 and CDR2: MNHEY, SVGAGI. The CDR3, as DNA: TGTGCCAGCAGCAAAAACTCCTACGAGCAGTACTTC. This translates into CASSKNSYEQYF.

This clone showed up just once. This chain links TRBV7-2 with TRBJ1-1; a possible D gene is TRBD1 (5 bases). The CDR3 covers 15 residues. Trimming left V 5 bases short and J 1 base short, with 14 bases between. Germline values: CDR1 SGHTA, CDR2 FQGNSA. CDR3 coding DNA: TGTGCCAGCAGCCGGGGGGGGAGGCAGAACACTGAAGCTTTCTTT. Translation gives CASSRGGRQNTEAFF.

The gene calls are TRBV27 and TRBJ2-7; no reliable D call. V lost 3 bases and J lost 5, with 11 bases in between. The CDR3 sequence is 13 residues long. Germline V lookup: CDR1 MNHEY, CDR2 SMNVEV (reference sequence). The CDR3 spells CASSLARLNEQYF. CDR3 sequence (DNA): TGTGCCAGCAGTTTGGCCCGCCTTAACGAGCAGTACTTC.

This sequence joins TRBV18 and TRBJ2-1; TRBD1 aligns across 10 bases. Unmatched junction bases numbered 6, after V lost 1 base and J lost 6 bases. CDR1 is KGHSH and CDR2 is LQKENI in the germline V gene. The CDR3 runs to 16 residues. The chain's CDR3 is CASSPLGQGVGNEQFF. The CDR3, as DNA: TGTGCCAGCTCACCACTCGGACAGGGGGTCGGCAATGAGCAGTTCTTC.

V usage is TRBV5-1 and J usage is TRBJ2-5; 8 bases map to TRBD1. Germline V gives CDR1 SGHRS, CDR2 YFSETQ. J gave up 11 bases and V 4 bases, and 7 bases lay outside the gene matches. The length of the CDR3 is 12 residues. The CDR3 sequence: CASSGQGYGQYF. The CDR3 nucleotides read TGCGCCAGCAGCGGACAGGGTTACGGGCAGTACTTC.

The DNA for the CDR3 is TGTGCCAGCAGCAGGGACTCCACGACTTTCTTT. Translated: CASSRDSTTFF. The rearrangement links TRBV27 to TRBJ1-1, with a possible D match to TRBD1 (5 bases). CDR1 is MNHEY and CDR2 is SMNVEV in the germline V gene (reference sequence). The CDR3 spans 11 residues. Trimming removed 6 bases at V and 12 bases at J, with 14 bases between.

This chain links TRBV2 with TRBJ1-1; D gene unclear. Trimming removed 6 bases at V and 6 bases at J, with 11 bases between. This CDR3 comprises 12 residues. From germline, CDR1 is SNHLY and CDR2 FYNNEI. As DNA, the CDR3 is TGTGCCAGCAGGGTTGAGGTATCTGAAGCTTTCTTT. It translates to CASRVEVSEAFF.

This clone showed up just a few times. The rearrangement joins TRBV6-5 to TRBJ2-6; the D is unclear. Trimming cost V 7 bases and J 2 bases, with 12 bases left between them. CDR1 is MNHEY and CDR2 is SVGAGI in the germline V gene. The CDR3 has 15 residues. The CDR3: CASKLEAAGANVLTF. Here the CDR3 DNA reads TGTGCCAGCAAACTCGAGGCGGCTGGGGCCAACGTCCTGACTTTC.

The chain recombines TRBV6-5 with TRBJ1-2, with D uncertain. The germline V gene has CDR1 MNHEY and CDR2 SVGAGI. Trimming pared 6 bases from V and 9 bases from J, leaving 20 bases between. This CDR3 is 14 amino acids long. CDR3 region: CASRTRETVPSYTF. The CDR3 bases are TGTGCCAGCAGGACGCGGGAAACGGTCCCAAGCTACACCTTC.

This clone was seen once. The V and J genes are TRBV4-1 and TRBJ2-4, with no clear D. The CDR3 sequence is 19 residues long. V lost 1 base to trimming and J lost 0 bases, with 19 bases between them. Per germline, CDR1 MGHRA and CDR2 YSYEKL. CDR3 nucleotide sequence: TGCGCCAGCAGCCAAGTTGTTCCATCGCCCAAGCTAGCCAAAAACATTCAGTACTTC. Translating it yields CASSQVVPSPKLAKNIQYF.

The chain combines TRBV25-1 with TRBJ2-1, with D perhaps matching TRBD2 (6 bases). The CDR3 is 15 amino acids. The germline V gene has CDR1 MGHDK and CDR2 SYGVNS. Trimming pared 0 bases from V and 5 bases from J, leaving 11 bases between. The CDR3 bases are TGTGCCAGCAGTGAATATAGCGGAGTTAACAATGAGCAGTTCTTC. It is translated as CASSEYSGVNNEQFF.

This sequence joins TRBV5-1 and TRBJ1-2; 12 bases align to TRBD1. Trimming removed 3 bases from V and 8 bases from J; junction bases left unmatched: 8. Germline V lookup: CDR1 SGHRS, CDR2 YFSETQ. CDR3 length: 15 amino acids. The CDR3 sequence: CASSSAGTGGEGYTF. The CDR3 DNA sequence: TGCGCCAGCAGCTCGGCCGGGACAGGGGGCGAGGGCTACACCTTC.

The chain recombines TRBV5-6 with TRBJ2-2; 8 bases line up with TRBD1. CDR1 is SGHDT and CDR2 is YYEEEE in the germline V gene. The CDR3 totals 15 residues. Losses at the gene ends were 4 bases for V and 2 bases for J; bases not matched to a gene: 4. Here the CDR3 reads CASSPDRVNTGELFF. CDR3 DNA sequence: TGTGCCAGCAGCCCGGACAGGGTTAACACCGGGGAGCTGTTTTTT.

The V call is TRBV18, the J call TRBJ2-7, with D unclear. The CDR3 has 13 residues. CDR1 is KGHSH, CDR2 LQKENI, per germline. V gave up 3 bases and J gave up 1 base, with 7 bases separating them. The CDR3 DNA is TGTGCCAGCTCACCCCAGAAATCCTACGAGCAGTACTTC. Translation: CASSPQKSYEQYF.

The rearrangement links TRBV11-2 to TRBJ1-2; 10 bases are a match to TRBD1. There are 16 residues in the CDR3. Losses at the gene ends were 2 bases for V and 4 bases for J; bases not matched to a gene: 7. Germline V gene sequence: CDR1 SGHAT, CDR2 FQNNGV. The CDR3, as DNA: TGTGCCAGCAGCTTATCGCGGGGACAGGGGACCTATGGCTACACCTTC. Its translation is CASSLSRGQGTYGYTF.

The rearrangement uses TRBV29-1 and TRBJ2-2, with 7 bases matching TRBD1. This CDR3 spans 13 amino acids. Germline V gene sequence: CDR1 SQVTM, CDR2 ANQGSEA. V lost 6 bases to trimming and J lost 5 bases; unmatched junction nucleotides: 6. The CDR3 region has the DNA TGCAGCGTCGTGACAGGGAGTACCGGGGAGCTGTTTTTT. Its translation: CSVVTGSTGELFF.

This clone is labeled as medium-sized. CDR3 sequence reads: CATSRDSARGFPYNEQFF. CDR3 nucleotides: TGTGCCACCAGCAGAGACTCGGCCAGGGGGTTCCCTTACAATGAGCAGTTCTTC. This rearrangement joins TRBV15 to TRBJ2-1, with 7 bases aligning to TRBD1. The CDR3 loop spans 18 amino acids. The V and J ends lost 0 bases and 4 bases, in that order; junction bases with no gene match: 12. Looked up from germline, CDR1 is LNHNV and CDR2 is YYDKDF (reference sequence).